Here is one T cell receptor beta chain with its context. The antigen remains undetermined. Use of 60 Vbeta and 13 Jbeta primers characterized the PCR. In the authors' methods: Among the unique TCR beta chains that a later analysis counted, about 81 million in all, around 11 million were shared. Repertoires were generated with immunoSEQ multiplex PCR, while TCRdb's copy carries only in-frame clones and drops some. The DNA was the basis for D and trimming; V, J and clone size are from that table. The table shows fewer than 250,000 clones, with under 85% occurring only once. The sample belongs to a study of cytomegalovirus exposure and HLA in healthy donors. Study-wide findings and caveats: For TCR beta chains, V- and J-gene trimming was later linked to a missense DCLRE1C variant.

Looked up from germline, CDR1 is MNHEY and CDR2 is SMNVEV (reference sequence). This CDR3 region has 16 residues. The ends were cut back, 5 bases at V and 2 bases at J, with 16 bases in the middle. The chain has TRBV27 and TRBJ1-5, with a weak D call TRBD1 (5 bases). This TCR was recovered from a woman aged 50 to 65 in good health and CMV-seropositive. Input material: PBMCs. For the CDR3, the DNA is TGTGCCAGCAGTAGGGGTTCGGGCGAGGGCAATCAGCCCCAGCATTTT. Translated, it gives CASSRGSGEGNQPQHF.